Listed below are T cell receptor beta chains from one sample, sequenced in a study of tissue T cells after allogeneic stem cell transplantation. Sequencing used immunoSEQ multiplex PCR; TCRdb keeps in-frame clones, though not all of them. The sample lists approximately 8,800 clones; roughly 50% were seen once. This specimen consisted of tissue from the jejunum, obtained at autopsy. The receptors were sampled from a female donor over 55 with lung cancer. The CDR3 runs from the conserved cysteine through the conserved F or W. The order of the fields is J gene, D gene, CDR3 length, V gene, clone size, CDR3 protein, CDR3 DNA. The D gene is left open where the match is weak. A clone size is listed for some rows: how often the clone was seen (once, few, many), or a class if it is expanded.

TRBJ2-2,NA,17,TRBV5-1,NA,CASSLGPAEANTGELFF,TGCGCCAGCAGCTTGGGGCCCGCGGAGGCGAACACCGGGGAGCTGTTTTTT
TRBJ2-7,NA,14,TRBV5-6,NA,CASSWGDFTYEQYF,TGTGCCAGCAGCTGGGGGGACTTTACCTACGAGCAGTACTTC
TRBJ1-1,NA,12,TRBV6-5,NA,CASSQMNTEAFF,TGTGCCAGCAGCCAGATGAACACTGAAGCTTTCTTT
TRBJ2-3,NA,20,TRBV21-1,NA,CASSKAVVRRQGVNTDTQYF,TGTGCCAGCAGCAAAGCGGTAGTTCGGAGACAGGGGGTGAACACAGATACGCAGTATTTT
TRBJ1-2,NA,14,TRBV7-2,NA,CASSWGIGGSGYTF,TGTGCCAGCAGCTGGGGGATCGGGGGCTCCGGCTACACCTTC
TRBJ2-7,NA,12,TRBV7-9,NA,CASNSGGYEQYF,TGTGCCAGCAATAGTGGCGGGTACGAGCAGTACTTC
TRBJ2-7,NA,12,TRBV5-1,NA,CASSQDRYEQYF,TGCGCCAGCAGCCAAGACAGATACGAGCAGTACTTC
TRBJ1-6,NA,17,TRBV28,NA,CASSLKSLSSYNSPLHF,TGTGCCAGCAGCTTGAAGAGCTTAAGCTCCTATAATTCACCCCTCCACTTT
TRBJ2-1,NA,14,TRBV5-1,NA,CASTKDSTHNEQFF,TGCGCCAGCACCAAGGACTCGACACACAATGAGCAGTTCTTC
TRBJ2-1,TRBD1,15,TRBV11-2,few,CASSLQQGAMDEQFF,TGTGCCAGCAGCTTACAGCAGGGGGCTATGGATGAGCAGTTCTTC
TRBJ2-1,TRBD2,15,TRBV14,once,CASRLAGVGYNEQFF,TGTGCCAGCAGACTAGCGGGAGTAGGCTACAATGAGCAGTTCTTC
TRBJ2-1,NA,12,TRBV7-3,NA,CASSSQYGEQFF,TGTGCCAGCAGTTCCCAGTACGGTGAGCAGTTCTTC
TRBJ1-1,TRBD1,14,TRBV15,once,CATSRLKDRKSTFF,TGTGCCACCAGCAGGCTCAAGGACAGGAAGTCGACTTTCTTT
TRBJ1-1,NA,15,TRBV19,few,CASSPSGVLRTEAFF,TGTGCCAGTAGTCCATCCGGGGTCCTTAGGACTGAAGCTTTCTTT
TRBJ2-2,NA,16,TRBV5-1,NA,CASSPDGRLNTGELFF,TGCGCCAGCAGCCCGGACGGACGGCTGAACACCGGGGAGCTGTTTTTT
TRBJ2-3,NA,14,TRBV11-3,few,CASSFSGSTDTQYF,TGTGCCAGCAGCTTCAGCGGGAGCACAGATACGCAGTATTTT
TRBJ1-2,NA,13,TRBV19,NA,CASKVRQIDGYTF,TGTGCCAGTAAAGTCAGACAGATTGATGGCTACACCTTC